The next 22 T cell receptor beta chains were all read from a single sample in a study of OX40 agonist ivuxolimab in advanced cancers. Only in-frame clones appear in the TCRdb table, and some are missing; sequencing was by immunoSEQ multiplex PCR. The table shows 65,000 to 90,000 clones, with 84% occurring only once. This specimen consisted of CD4+ or CD8+ T cells sorted from blood, obtained in a trial of the OX40 agonist ivuxolimab. The receptors here all came from an adult with an advanced solid tumor such as melanoma, head and neck, liver or kidney cancer.

The V gene is TRBV6-5, the J gene TRBJ1-1, with 7 bases fitting TRBD1. Germline V lookup: CDR1 MNHEY, CDR2 SVGAGI. This CDR3 is 16 amino acids long. V was pared by 2 bases and J by 3 bases, with 9 bases of the junction left unmatched. The CDR3 loop reads CASSYKGGQTHTEAFF. The CDR3 nucleotides are TGTGCCAGCAGTTACAAGGGGGGACAGACGCACACTGAAGCTTTCTTT.

In this sample, this clone turned up a few times. The gene calls are TRBV5-6 and TRBJ2-3, with TRBD1 identical over 7 bases. Losses at the gene ends were 4 bases for V and 3 bases for J; bases not matched to a gene: 14. Germline CDR1 and CDR2: SGHDT and YYEEEE. The CDR3 covers 17 residues. The CDR3 protein is CASSLGRGTVRTDTQYF. The CDR3 nucleotides read TGTGCCAGCAGCCTAGGAAGAGGGACAGTTCGGACAGATACGCAGTATTTT.

The chain uses TRBV27 and TRBJ2-5; TRBD2 matches at 9 bases. CDR1 and CDR2 (germline): MNHEY, SMNVEV (reference sequence). The CDR3 runs 17 residues. Trimming took 0 bases from V and 1 from J; bases not matched to a gene: 6. CDR3 DNA: TGTGCCAGCAGTTTATCGGGTAGCGGGGGTTTCCAAGAGACCCAGTACTTC. Translation: CASSLSGSGGFQETQYF.

This clone was detected once. The chain links TRBV29-1 to TRBJ2-2; 8 bases are a match to TRBD2. CDR1 SQVTM and CDR2 ANQGSEA come from the germline V gene. J gave up 3 bases and V 3 bases, and 12 bases lay outside the gene matches. The CDR3 loop spans 17 amino acids. CDR3 DNA sequence: TGCAGCGTTGACGGGAGGGGGGGCAGGGGCGACACCGGGGAGCTGTTTTTT. It codes for CSVDGRGGRGDTGELFF.

J is TRBJ2-7 and V is TRBV27; a possible D gene is TRBD2 (5 bases). The CDR3 length is 12 residues. Germline loops: CDR1 MNHEY, CDR2 SMNVEV (reference sequence). V was cut by 8 bases and J by 6 bases, with 14 bases left in between. CDR3 in DNA: TGTGCCAGCTCAGTCCGGAGGATCGAGCAGTACGTC. Residues: CASSVRRIEQYV.

V gene TRBV10-3 combines with J gene TRBJ2-1, with D possibly called TRBD1 or TRBD2 (5 bases each). V gave up 10 bases and J gave up 8 bases, with 24 bases separating them. Germline values: CDR1 ENHRY, CDR2 SYGVKD. The CDR3 is made up of 15 amino acids. CDR3 coding DNA: TGTGCCACAAACCGAGGGGCTAGCACTTTCGATGAGCAGTTCTTC. Its protein product is CATNRGASTFDEQFF.

For this clone: At one end, the junction sequence differs from germline, possibly due to a read error. V is TRBV28 and J is TRBJ1-6; the D gene is possibly TRBD1 (5 bases). Germline CDR1 and CDR2: MDHEN and SYDVKM. The CDR3 sequence is 13 residues long. The CDR3 nucleotides read TGTGCCAGCAGTTTATTAGGCGACAGCTTTGCCATTTTT. Its protein is CASSLLGDSFAIF. The variable domain in full, with the rest retrieved from reference TRBV28 and TRBJ1-6, is DVKVTQSSRYLVKRTGEKVFLECVQDMDHENMFWYRQDPGLGLRLIYFSYDVKMKEKGDIPEGYSVSREKKERFSLILESASTNQTSMYLCASSLLGDSFAIFGNGTRLTVT.

The rearrangement links TRBV11-2 to TRBJ2-7, with 10 bases lining up with TRBD1. In germline, CDR1 is SGHAT, CDR2 FQNNGV. The J segment lost 6 bases and the V segment lost 5 bases, leaving 10 bases of the junction unmatched. This CDR3 comprises 15 residues. The CDR3 coding sequence is TGTGCCAGCAGCCCAACCGGGACAGGGGAGGCCGAGCAGTACGTC. Its protein is CASSPTGTGEAEQYV.

The CDR3 DNA sequence: TGTGCCAGCGGCTTACAGAGCTTAAATGAAAAACTGTTTTTT. This translates into CASGLQSLNEKLFF. V is TRBV6-6 and J is TRBJ1-4; the D is unclear. Germline V gives CDR1 MNHNY, CDR2 SVGAGI (reference sequence). The CDR3 has 14 amino acids. V was shortened by 8 bases and J by 5 bases, with 15 bases between the two germline ends.

The V call is TRBV9, the J call TRBJ1-1; no definite D call. V was clipped by 6 bases and J by 7 bases, with 13 bases between them. The CDR3 extends over 12 amino acids. Germline loops: CDR1 SGDLS, CDR2 YYNGEE. In DNA, the CDR3 is TGTGCCAGCAATTCAGAGAGGGTTGAAGCTTTCTTT. Translation: CASNSERVEAFF.

The gene calls are TRBV6-5 and TRBJ2-1, with D perhaps matching TRBD1 or TRBD2 (5 bases each). The CDR3 sequence is 15 residues long. In germline, CDR1 is MNHEY, CDR2 SVGAGI. Between the trimmed V and J ends, which lost 6 bases and 0 bases, there was a span of 12 bases. This CDR3 is CASRRDVSSYNEQFF. For the CDR3, the DNA is TGTGCCAGCAGACGGGACGTGAGCTCCTACAATGAGCAGTTCTTC.

The chain recombines TRBV23-1 with TRBJ2-7, with D possibly being TRBD1 or TRBD2 (7 bases each). TRBV23-1 is noted as an ORF with a role that remains uncertain. The V end was cut by 8 bases, the J end by 3 bases, with 26 bases between. The CDR3 loop spans 17 amino acids. The CDR3: CASLPAVRGEGNYEQYV. The CDR3 DNA reads TGCGCCAGCCTGCCAGCAGTCAGGGGGGAGGGGAACTACGAGCAGTACGTC.

V usage is TRBV19 and J usage is TRBJ1-1; 8 positions match TRBD1. Looked up from germline, CDR1 is LNHDA and CDR2 is SQIVND (reference sequence). V was pared by 5 bases and J by 3 bases, with 11 bases of the junction left unmatched. The CDR3 has 16 residues. The CDR3 loop is CASSYGQGVSDTEAFF. The CDR3 DNA reads TGTGCCAGTAGTTACGGACAGGGAGTGAGCGACACTGAAGCTTTCTTT.

J is TRBJ1-4 and V is TRBV5-1; TRBD1 might be the D (6 bases). Trimming cost V 2 bases and J 3 bases, with 8 bases left between them. Germline lookup yields CDR1 SGHRS and CDR2 YFSETQ. This CDR3 is built from 14 residues. The CDR3 protein is CASSLQGPNEKLFF. CDR3 DNA: TGCGCCAGCAGCTTACAGGGCCCTAATGAAAAACTGTTTTTT.

The chain is built from TRBV9 and TRBJ1-4; possibly TRBD1 for D (6 bases). Germline CDR1 and CDR2: SGDLS and YYNGEE. The CDR3 extends over 14 amino acids. V was shortened by 6 bases and J by 2 bases, with 11 bases between the two germline ends. The CDR3 protein is CASTRQATNEKLFF. CDR3 in DNA: TGTGCCAGCACCCGACAGGCTACTAATGAAAAACTGTTTTTT.

The chain carries TRBV29-1 and TRBJ2-1; 9 positions agree with TRBD2. The V and J ends lost 1 base and 4 bases, in that order; junction bases with no gene match: 5. The germline CDR1 and CDR2 sequences are SQVTM and ANQGSEA. There are 15 residues in the CDR3. DNA for the CDR3: TGCAGCGTTGAAGCTAGCGGGGCCGGGTACAATGAGCAGTTCTTC. Amino acids: CSVEASGAGYNEQFF.

The J gene is TRBJ1-6, the V gene TRBV19, with a weak D call TRBD1 (5 bases). The V gene lost 9 bases and the J gene lost 5 bases, with 11 bases spanning the gap. This CDR3 has 13 residues. CDR1 and CDR2 (germline): LNHDA, SQIVND (reference sequence). The CDR3 DNA follows: TGTGCCAGCAACAGGTGGGATAATTCACCCCTCCACTTT. Encoded protein: CASNRWDNSPLHF.

The rearrangement uses TRBV2 and TRBJ2-5; 11 bases are shared with TRBD1. Gene TRBJ2-7 matches the end of the DNA better, so the J call may be wrong. This CDR3 has 16 amino acids. CDR1 and CDR2 from the germline V gene are SNHLY and FYNNEI. As DNA, the CDR3 is TGTGCCAGCAGTGGGACAGGGGGCTTTGGGTATTACGAGCAGTACTTC. Translated, it gives CASSGTGGFGYYEQYF.

The rearrangement uses TRBV6-6 and TRBJ1-2; D is ambiguous. The CDR3 spans 14 residues. V lost 0 bases and J lost 6, with 11 bases in between. The V gene's germline CDR1 is MNHNY and CDR2 SVGAGI (reference sequence). CDR3: CASSYSWEADGYTF. CDR3 nucleotides: TGTGCCAGCAGTTACTCGTGGGAGGCGGATGGCTACACCTTC.

V gene TRBV7-9 combines with J gene TRBJ2-5, with D perhaps TRBD1 or TRBD2 (5 bases each). CDR1 and CDR2 (germline): SEHNR, FQNEAQ (reference sequence). The CDR3 totals 16 residues. The ends were cut back, 1 base at V and 5 bases at J, with 17 bases in the middle. The CDR3, as DNA: TGTGCCAGCAGCTTAGGGTCCGGGACCCAAGTTGAGACCCAGTACTTC. Its translation is CASSLGSGTQVETQYF.

The chain uses TRBV28 and TRBJ2-1; the match to TRBD1 covers 8 bases. The V gene end was trimmed by 8 bases and the J gene end by 5 bases; junction bases not matched to a gene: 11. Germline CDR1 reads MDHEN; CDR2 reads SYDVKM. The CDR3 is 15 amino acids. CDR3 amino acids: CASRVGTGAHNEQFF. The CDR3 DNA reads as TGTGCCAGCCGTGTGGGGACAGGCGCCCACAATGAGCAGTTCTTC.

This clone was recorded once. CDR3 sequence: CASRGQGLNTQYF. The CDR3 nucleotides are TGTGCCAGCAGGGGACAGGGGCTGAACACGCAGTATTTT. This rearrangement joins TRBV28 to TRBJ2-3, with 10 nucleotides matching TRBD1. Germline CDR1 and CDR2: MDHEN and SYDVKM. Germline trimming cut 6 bases from V and 9 bases from J; bases unmatched to any gene: 6. The CDR3 extends over 13 amino acids.